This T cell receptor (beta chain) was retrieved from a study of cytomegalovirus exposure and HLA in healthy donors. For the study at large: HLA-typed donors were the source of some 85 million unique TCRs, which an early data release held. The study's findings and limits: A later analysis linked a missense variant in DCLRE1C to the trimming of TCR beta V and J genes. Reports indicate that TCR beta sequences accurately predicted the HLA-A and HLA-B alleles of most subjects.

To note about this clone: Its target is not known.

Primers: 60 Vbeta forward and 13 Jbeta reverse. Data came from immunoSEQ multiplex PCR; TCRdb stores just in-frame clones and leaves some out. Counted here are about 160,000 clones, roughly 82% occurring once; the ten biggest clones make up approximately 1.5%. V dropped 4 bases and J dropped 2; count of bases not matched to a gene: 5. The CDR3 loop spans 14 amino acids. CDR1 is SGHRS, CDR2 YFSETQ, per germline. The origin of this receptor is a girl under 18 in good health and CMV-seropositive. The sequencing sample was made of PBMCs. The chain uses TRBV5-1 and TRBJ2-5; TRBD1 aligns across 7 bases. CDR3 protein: CASSLDRPQETQYF. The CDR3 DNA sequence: TGCGCCAGCAGCCTGGACAGGCCTCAAGAGACCCAGTACTTC.